This T cell receptor beta chain stems from a study of OX40 agonist ivuxolimab in advanced cancers. Points on this clone: The antigen remains unidentified.

The assay was immunoSEQ multiplex PCR, and TCRdb's table has in-frame clones only and misses some. Among some 71,000 clones, 84% were seen once, and the ten largest hold around 0.8%. The CDR3 is 14 residues long. V gave up 4 bases and J gave up 8 bases; unmatched junction bases: 7. The germline V gene encodes CDR1 MDHEN and CDR2 SYDVKM. Study results and limitations: Both CD4+ and CD8+ T cell populations in blood had undergone clonal expansion by week 6 at 0.1 to 3.0 mg/kg. Expanded clones were, on average, more numerous among CD8+ T cells than CD4+. The authors also found low normalized T-cell clonal expansion in some nonresponders.

The TCR comes from an adult with an advanced solid tumor such as melanoma, head and neck, liver or kidney cancer. The chain carries TRBV28 and TRBJ1-4; 7 bases fit TRBD1. Here the sequenced sample was CD4+ or CD8+ T cells sorted from blood, taken in a trial of the OX40 agonist ivuxolimab. The CDR3 coding sequence is TGTGCCAGCAGTTCCACAGGGGACGGGGAAAAACTGTTTTTT. Its protein product is CASSSTGDGEKLFF.